The entry that follows covers one T cell receptor beta chain sequence. Its antigen remains undetermined. No base quality information exists; no much larger clone differs at one position. This entry is derived from a study of cytomegalovirus exposure and HLA in healthy donors (TCRdb year 2017). Notes on the research overall: According to a later analysis, the approximately 120 validation repertoires were produced on the same platform as the roughly 600 repertoires of the first cohort. The study was designed to test whether signatures of past pathogen exposure could be identified by cataloging public T cell receptors. Along with the approximately 700-subject first cohort, a separate validation cohort of some 130 different subjects was used. To predict cytomegalovirus infection status, the study combined high-throughput TCR immunosequencing, statistical association of individual TCRs with disease status, and machine learning. Overall results and qualifications from the work: The authors suggested that the approach could potentially be generalized to other disease states and immunological phenotypes. Of the cluster scores, 90% to 95% were above 0 in a later analysis, which found that TCRs clustered in the first cohort also tended to co-occur in the roughly 130 validation repertoires. In the study, about 150 TCR beta chains were listed as associated with cytomegalovirus. Most TCR sequences were seen in very few donors, while some public TCRs were found in many individuals. A later analysis lacked HLA typing for the validation cohort, so it scored co-occurrence in that cohort across all 120 repertoires. In vitro tests confirmed that a few of the cytomegalovirus-associated TCR beta chains recognize cytomegalovirus antigens. Cytomegalovirus status was reported to be diagnosed by the classifier with high specificity and sensitivity in both the original and validation cohorts.

Reading the germline V gene (reference sequence) gives CDR1 LNHNV and CDR2 YYDKDF. Relative to germline, V is missing 4 bases and J is missing 7 bases, with 10 bases of the junction outside any gene match. The CDR3 sequence holds 18 residues, the cysteine and phenylalanine included. Of the read, only the CDR3 DNA is kept; its 54 bases are in frame from base 1. The library was prepared using the immunoSEQ multiplex PCR assay. Concerning the study's data processing: A statistical classification framework was built for diagnosing cytomegalovirus status from the catalog of TCR beta chain sequences. TCRdb took this table from immuneACCESS and kept in-frame rearrangements with V and J called. Such tables lack part of the clones; where checked against another copy, unresolved V genes explain under half of the gap, and the rest is unexplained. That table is the source of V, J and clone size, and D and trimming were worked out from the DNA. The sample yields hundreds of thousands of clones; around 86% were counted once. The top ten clones comprise more than 1.5% of the sample.

The donors were included in the validation cohort of some 120 subjects, a group kept apart from the roughly 670-subject first cohort. The sequenced material came from PBMCs. The origin of this receptor is a woman younger than 30 in good health and CMV-seropositive. This receptor chain uses TRBV15 and TRBJ2-1; TRBD2 matches 16 bases in the middle. The sequenced DNA: TGTGCCACCAGCACAGAGGGACTAGCGGGAGGGCCTGGAAATGAGCAGTTCTTC. Translation gives CATSTEGLAGGPGNEQFF.